The 21 T cell receptor beta chains reported below all come from one sample, sequenced in a study of T cells in Graves' hyperthyroidism and ophthalmopathy. Researchers took RNA transcripts and amplified the TCR beta CDR3 regions from them. The HTBI primer set was used in a first-round RT-PCR of the TCR CDR3. TCRdb re-analysed the multiplex PCR reads in MiXCR, keeping a single row per CDR3 protein. The sample lists 500,000 to 750,000 distinct CDR3 sequences, less than 20% occurring once. Sequenced sample: blood. Every receptor here comes from a woman aged 25 to 39 with Graves' hyperthyroidism.

This rearrangement joins TRBV12-3 or TRBV12-4 to TRBJ2-1; D might be TRBD2 (6 bases). Trimming shortened V by 6 bases and J by 1 base, and 13 bases separated the two germline ends. The length of the CDR3 is 15 residues. Written as DNA, the CDR3 is TGTGCCAGCAGCCATAGGGAGGAATCCTACAATGAGCAGTTCTTC. Its translation is CASSHREESYNEQFF.

This clonotype has more than one count but fewer than ten. The rearrangement joins TRBV5-4 to TRBJ2-7; D not resolved. Per germline, CDR1 SGHNT and CDR2 YYREEE (reference sequence). V shed 5 bases and J shed 0 bases, with 12 bases lying between them. CDR3 length: 14 residues. CDR3 loop: CASSPWGNSYEQYF. In nucleotides, the CDR3 is TGTGCCAGCAGTCCCTGGGGAAACTCCTACGAGCAGTACTTC.

This clonotype was seen ten or more times. This chain uses TRBV5-6 with TRBJ1-2; no firm D call. Germline V gene data show CDR1 as SGHDT and CDR2 as YYEEEE. The CDR3 extends over 14 amino acids. Deletions cut 4 bases from V and 8 bases from J, with 18 bases between. Written as DNA, the CDR3 is TGTGCCAGCAGCCGAGGGCTCCGTCCGATGGGCTACACCTTC. Its translation: CASSRGLRPMGYTF.

The J gene is TRBJ2-1, the V gene TRBV6-1, with D maybe TRBD2 (7 bases). The germline V and J ends were trimmed by 7 bases and 10 bases, with 17 bases remaining between them. Per the germline V gene, CDR1 is MNHNS and CDR2 is SASEGT. The CDR3 sequence is 13 residues long. CDR3 sequence reads: CASTGLGTGEQFF. CDR3 DNA sequence: TGTGCCAGCACCGGACTAGGAACAGGGGAGCAGTTCTTC.

Ten or more counts support this clonotype. The V gene is TRBV7-9, the J gene TRBJ2-7, with TRBD1 as a possible D gene (6 bases). V dropped 1 base and J dropped 7 bases, with 20 bases sitting between them. The CDR3 has 16 amino acids. The germline CDR1 and CDR2 sequences are SEHNR and FQNEAQ (reference sequence). The CDR3 nucleotides read TGTGCCAGCAGCTTAGGGTGGGCAGGGGTCGCGAGTGAGCAGTACTTC. Protein sequence: CASSLGWAGVASEQYF.

In its sample, this clonotype was seen a few times. Mismatch with germline at one junction end may stem from a read error. The rearrangement joins TRBV9 to TRBJ2-7, with D tentatively TRBD1 or TRBD2 (5 bases each). Germline-derived CDR1 and CDR2 are SGDLS and YYNGEE. This CDR3 spans 15 amino acids. The CDR3 sequence is CASSVGGLGSDEQYF. The CDR3 bases are TGTGCCAGCAGCGTAGGGGGGTTGGGCTCCGACGAGCAGTACTTC.

This clonotype was detected a few times. CDR3 bases: TGTGCCAGCAGCGTATCAGGTACCTCAGAAGCTTTCTTT. Its protein is CASSVSGTSEAFF. This chain links TRBV9 with TRBJ1-1, with D hard to call. V was cut by 1 base and J by 8 bases, with 12 bases left in between. Germline V gives CDR1 SGDLS, CDR2 YYNGEE. The CDR3 is 13 residues long.

This clonotype was found many times. The V and J genes are TRBV2 and TRBJ1-1; D not resolved. The CDR3 is 13 residues long. Deletions cut 4 bases from V and 5 bases from J, with 11 bases between. Germline V gene lookup returns CDR1 SNHLY and CDR2 FYNNEI. CDR3 sequence: CASSAIGGTEAFF. The CDR3 DNA reads as TGTGCCAGCAGTGCAATTGGAGGAACTGAAGCTTTCTTT.

This rearrangement joins TRBV12-3 or TRBV12-4 to TRBJ2-7; TRBD2 matches at 9 bases. The CDR3 sequence is 15 residues long. V shed 1 base, J shed 5 bases, and the junction held 6 bases outside the gene matches. This chain's CDR3 is CASSLGGRAVNEQYF. CDR3 nucleotide sequence: TGTGCCAGCAGTTTAGGCGGGAGGGCCGTAAACGAGCAGTACTTC.

The chain has TRBV10-2 and TRBJ1-5; 10 nucleotides line up with TRBD1. This CDR3 has 16 amino acids. CDR1 is WSHSY and CDR2 is SAAADI in the germline V gene. V shed 3 bases, J shed 0 bases, and the junction held 2 bases outside the gene matches. CDR3 in DNA: TGCGCCAGCAGTGATGGGACAGGGGTTAGCAATCAGCCCCAGCATTTT. This encodes CASSDGTGVSNQPQHF.

This clonotype was seen at least ten times. The chain uses TRBV5-5 and TRBJ2-3; TRBD1 matches 7 bases. V shed 4 bases and J 4 bases; nucleotides not matched to a gene: 9. CDR1 is SGHKS and CDR2 is YYEKEE in the germline V gene (reference sequence). The CDR3 extends over 15 amino acids. Here the CDR3 DNA reads TGTGCCAGCAGCGCAGAACAGGGGTGGGCAGATACGCAGTATTTT. This gives the protein CASSAEQGWADTQYF.

V usage is TRBV5-8 and J usage is TRBJ1-2; D remains unclear. The V end was cut by 2 bases, the J end by 4 bases, with 12 bases between. The CDR3 loop spans 14 amino acids. Germline CDR1 and CDR2: SGHTS and YDEGEE. The CDR3 loop is CASSFGRSFYGYTF. In DNA, the CDR3 is TGTGCCAGCAGCTTTGGGCGAAGCTTCTATGGCTACACCTTC.

Notes on this clonotype: It may be a read error: a sequence one base away is much more abundant. J is TRBJ1-1 and V is TRBV18; D is perhaps TRBD1 (5 bases). Trimming cost V 3 bases and J 0 bases, with 11 bases left between them. The germline gives CDR1 KGHSH, CDR2 LQKENI. This CDR3 has 15 residues. DNA of the CDR3: TGTGCCAGCTCACCGAGACAGCACATGAACACTGAAGCTTTCTTT. Translation: CASSPRQHMNTEAFF.

Many counts were recorded for this clonotype. V and J are TRBV29-1 and TRBJ2-1, with 8 bases identical to TRBD2. J was trimmed by 6 bases and V by 6 bases; bases with no gene match: 10. The CDR3 contains 14 residues. CDR1 is SQVTM, CDR2 ANQGSEA, per germline. The CDR3 region is CSVLSGRSGNEQFF. In DNA form, the CDR3 reads TGCAGCGTCCTAAGCGGGAGATCGGGCAATGAGCAGTTCTTC.

This clonotype was seen many times. V is TRBV20-1 and J is TRBJ1-5; no clear D gene. CDR3 length: 13 amino acids. Between the trimmed V and J ends, which lost 6 bases and 5 bases, there was a span of 14 bases. From germline, CDR1 is DFQATT and CDR2 SNEGSKA (reference sequence). The CDR3 loop is CSAQRAADQPQHF. CDR3 nucleotide sequence: TGCAGTGCCCAGCGGGCCGCGGATCAGCCCCAGCATTTT.

The table lists this clonotype with a few counts. The CDR3 reads CASSSEGDTQYF. The CDR3 nucleotides read TGTGCCAGCAGTTCTGAGGGAGATACGCAGTATTTT. The chain uses TRBV6-1 and TRBJ2-3; D is possibly TRBD2 (5 bases). This CDR3 has 12 residues. Germline V gene lookup returns CDR1 MNHNS and CDR2 SASEGT. With 5 bases removed from V and 5 bases from J, the gap between germline ends came to 8 bases.

The chain has TRBV5-6 and TRBJ2-7; D tentatively fits TRBD1 or TRBD2 (5 bases each). CDR3 length: 15 residues. CDR1 is SGHDT and CDR2 is YYEEEE in the germline V gene. Trimming took off 2 bases at V and 4 bases at J, with 16 bases between the two ends. The CDR3 protein is CASSLGDLSGYEQYF. The CDR3 DNA reads TGTGCCAGCAGCTTAGGGGACCTATCGGGGTACGAGCAGTACTTC. Variable domain in full (rest from reference TRBV5-6 and TRBJ2-7): DAGVTQSPTHLIKTRGQQVTLRCSPKSGHDTVSWYQQALGQGPQFIFQYYEEEERQRGNFPDRFSGHQFPNYSSELNVNALLLGDSALYLCASSLGDLSGYEQYFGPGTRLTVT.

CDR3 amino acids: CASSPNRVGQPQHF. In nucleotides, the CDR3 is TGTGCCAGCAGCCCAAACCGGGTAGGACAGCCCCAGCATTTT. The chain links TRBV6-1 to TRBJ1-5, with unresolved D. CDR3 length equals 14 residues. V was pared by 6 bases and J by 7 bases, with 16 bases between. The germline gives CDR1 MNHNS, CDR2 SASEGT.

In this sample, this clonotype turned up a few times. The V gene is TRBV6-1, the J gene TRBJ2-1, with 10 bases matching TRBD1. J was trimmed by 8 bases and V by 7 bases; bases with no gene match: 8. The germline gives CDR1 MNHNS, CDR2 SASEGT. This CDR3 is 14 amino acids long. The CDR3 DNA sequence: TGTGCCAGCAAAGTGACGACAGGGGGCTATGAGCAGTTCTTC. It is translated as CASKVTTGGYEQFF.

Concerning this clonotype itself: This may come from a read error, since a much larger clone is one base off. No conserved phenylalanine or tryptophan ends this CDR3, so it is likely a read error. The chain is built from TRBV13 and TRBJ2-1; possible D gene TRBD1, 6 bases. CDR3 length equals 17 residues. The V end lost 10 bases, the J end lost 3 bases, and 25 bases lay between the germline ends. Germline CDR1 is PRHDT and CDR2 is FYEKMQ (reference sequence). The CDR3 DNA is TGTGCCAACCTCTCAAAGCAGGGGACCCGACGCTACAATGAGCAGTTCCTC. Residues: CANLSKQGTRRYNEQFL.

Notes on this clonotype: A read error is possible here, since a much larger clone lies one base away. The chain has TRBV3-1 and TRBJ2-3; 10 nucleotides agree with TRBD2. The germline CDR1 and CDR2 sequences are LGHDT and YNNKEL (reference sequence). The CDR3 contains 16 residues. In DNA, the CDR3 is TGTGCCAGCGGCCAAGCTAGCGGGAGTCAGTCAGATACGCAGTATTTT. This sequence encodes CASGQASGSQSDTQYF.